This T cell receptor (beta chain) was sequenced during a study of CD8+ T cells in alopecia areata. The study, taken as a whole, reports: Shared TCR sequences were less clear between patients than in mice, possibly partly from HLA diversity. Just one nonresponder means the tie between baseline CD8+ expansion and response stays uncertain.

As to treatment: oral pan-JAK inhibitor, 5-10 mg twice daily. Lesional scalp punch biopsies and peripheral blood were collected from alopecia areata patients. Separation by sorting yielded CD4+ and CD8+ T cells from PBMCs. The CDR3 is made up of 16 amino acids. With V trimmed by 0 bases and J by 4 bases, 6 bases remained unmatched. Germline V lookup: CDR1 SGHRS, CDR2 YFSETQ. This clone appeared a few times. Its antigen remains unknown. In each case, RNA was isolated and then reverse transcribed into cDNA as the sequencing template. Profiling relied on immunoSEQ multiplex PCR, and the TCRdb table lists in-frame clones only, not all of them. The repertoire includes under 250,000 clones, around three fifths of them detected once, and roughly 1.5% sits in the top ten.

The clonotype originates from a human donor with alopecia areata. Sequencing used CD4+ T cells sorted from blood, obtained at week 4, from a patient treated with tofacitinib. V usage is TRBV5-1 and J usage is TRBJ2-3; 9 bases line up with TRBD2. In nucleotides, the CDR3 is TGCGCCAGCAGCTTGGATCTAGCGGGGAGGGCAGATACGCAGTATTTT. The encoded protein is CASSLDLAGRADTQYF.